This passage covers 25 T cell receptor beta chains from one sample sequenced in a study of T cells in localized non-small cell lung cancer. Method: immunoSEQ multiplex PCR; TCRdb's copy keeps in-frame clones and lacks some. The sample contains around 130,000 clones, 89% of which appear only once. The sequencing used peripheral blood, collected before any cancer treatment. These receptors were collected from a female donor older than 55 with stage I lung adenocarcinoma.

The chain links TRBV21-1 to TRBJ1-4; TRBD1, the table's D call, lacks a check against the DNA. TRBV21-1 is reported as a pseudogene. This CDR3 has 16 residues. In DNA, the CDR3 is TGTGCCAGCAGAATCCAGGGCGATGCAACTAATGAAAAACTGTTTTTT. It codes for CASRIQGDATNEKLFF.

The V gene is TRBV30, the J gene TRBJ2-5, with unresolved D. Germline CDR1 reads GTSNPN; CDR2 reads SVGIG (reference sequence). This CDR3 spans 14 amino acids. Between the trimmed V and J ends, which lost 4 bases and 8 bases, there was a span of 20 bases. CDR3 sequence: CAWNPDQRYGTQYF. The CDR3 bases are TGTGCCTGGAATCCTGACCAGCGCTACGGAACCCAGTACTTC.

J is TRBJ1-1 and V is TRBV28; TRBD1 matches at 9 bases. The trim removed 6 bases at V and 4 bases at J, leaving 9 bases unmatched. There are 15 residues in the CDR3. Germline assignment: CDR1 MDHEN and CDR2 SYDVKM. CDR3 sequence reads: CASRPGTGWATEAFF. In nucleotides, the CDR3 is TGTGCCAGCAGGCCGGGGACAGGGTGGGCCACTGAAGCTTTCTTT.

This clone was counted a few times. This chain connects TRBV19 to TRBJ2-2; 7 bases line up with TRBD2. The length of the CDR3 is 15 residues. J gave up 2 bases and V 9 bases, and 9 bases lay outside the gene matches. CDR1 is LNHDA, CDR2 SQIVND, per germline (reference sequence). The CDR3 bases are TGTGCCAGCCGATTTGGCGGGAGTAACACCGGGGAGCTGTTTTTT. It specifies CASRFGGSNTGELFF. The variable domain in full, with the rest retrieved from reference TRBV19 and TRBJ2-2, is DGGITQSPKYLFRKEGQNVTLSCEQNLNHDAMYWYRQDPGQGLRLIYYSQIVNDFQKGDIAEGYSVSREKKESFPLTVTSAQKNPTAFYLCASRFGGSNTGELFFGEGSRLTVL.

V and J are TRBV18 and TRBJ2-2; unclear D gene. Looked up from germline, CDR1 is KGHSH and CDR2 is LQKENI. With 3 bases removed from V and 6 bases from J, the gap between germline ends came to 14 bases. The CDR3 loop spans 15 amino acids. The CDR3 DNA follows: TGTGCCAGCTCACCGGGGTCCCAGTCCCCCGGGGAGCTGTTTTTT. Amino acids: CASSPGSQSPGELFF.

The V and J genes are TRBV28 and TRBJ2-7; 7 positions agree with TRBD2. The V and J ends lost 6 bases and 2 bases, in that order; junction bases with no gene match: 10. Germline V gene lookup returns CDR1 MDHEN and CDR2 SYDVKM. The CDR3 length is 15 residues. For the CDR3, the DNA is TGTGCCAGCAGCCCCGTCGGGACTATAGCCTACGAGCAGTACTTC. As protein: CASSPVGTIAYEQYF.

V is TRBV4-2 and J is TRBJ1-1; 8 nucleotides line up with TRBD1. CDR3 length: 15 residues. Germline V CDR1 and CDR2: LGHNA, YNFKEQ. Trimming at V came to 4 bases and at J to 6 bases, leaving 10 bases not matched to a gene. The chain's CDR3 is CASSPGQEVSAEAFF. CDR3 in DNA: TGTGCCAGCAGCCCGGGACAGGAAGTTTCCGCTGAAGCTTTCTTT.

This chain links TRBV29-1 with TRBJ2-1, with D unclear. CDR3 length: 14 residues. Germline-derived CDR1 and CDR2 are SQVTM and ANQGSEA. Trimming left V 6 bases short and J 1 base short, with 13 bases between. The CDR3 protein is CSVIGLESYNEQFF. The CDR3 nucleotides read TGCAGCGTAATCGGGTTAGAGTCCTACAATGAGCAGTTCTTC.

The J gene is TRBJ1-4, the V gene TRBV28; the D gene is possibly TRBD1 (6 bases). Per germline, CDR1 MDHEN and CDR2 SYDVKM. This CDR3 contains 15 residues. V shed 1 base and J shed 8 bases, with 14 bases lying between them. The CDR3 DNA sequence: TGTGCCAGCAGTTTATCTGGGGGCGCTGTAGAAAAACTGTTTTTT. Amino acids: CASSLSGGAVEKLFF.

J is TRBJ2-7 and V is TRBV28, with 7 bases identical to TRBD2. Per the germline V gene, CDR1 is MDHEN and CDR2 is SYDVKM. The CDR3 extends over 13 amino acids. Unmatched junction bases numbered 1, after V lost 2 bases and J lost 3 bases. This CDR3 reads CASSLGEGYEQYF. In nucleotides, the CDR3 is TGTGCCAGCAGTTTAGGGGAGGGCTACGAGCAGTACTTC.

The V call is TRBV27, the J call TRBJ2-7; D perhaps matches TRBD2 (5 bases). The ends were cut back, 6 bases at V and 0 bases at J, with 15 bases in the middle. There are 15 residues in the CDR3. In germline, CDR1 is MNHEY, CDR2 SMNVEV (reference sequence). Here the CDR3 DNA reads TGTGCCAGCAGAGTAACTAGGCCGAACTCCTACGAGCAGTACTTC. This encodes CASRVTRPNSYEQYF.

The V and J genes are TRBV10-1 and TRBJ1-6, with D uncertain. V was cut by 7 bases and J by 9 bases, with 16 bases left in between. The CDR3 is 14 amino acids. Germline V gene data show CDR1 as WNHNN and CDR2 as SYGVQD (reference sequence). DNA of the CDR3: TGCGCCAGCACCGATTCTCCCTCGGGTTCACCCCTCCACTTT. It yields the protein CASTDSPSGSPLHF.

CDR3 DNA sequence: TGTGCCAGCAGCGCACAGCCTGATCTAGTCACAGATACGCAGTATTTT. Amino acid sequence: CASSAQPDLVTDTQYF. V usage is TRBV5-4 and J usage is TRBJ2-3, with D unclear. Germline values: CDR1 SGHNT, CDR2 YYREEE (reference sequence). This CDR3 contains 16 residues. V lost 4 bases and J lost 2, with 17 bases in between.

CDR3 bases: TGCGCCAGCAGCCTAGCGCCCCAATCCTACAATGAGCAGTTCTTC. Encoded protein: CASSLAPQSYNEQFF. This rearrangement joins TRBV5-1 to TRBJ2-1, with TRBD2 as a possible D gene (6 bases). Trimming took off 4 bases at V and 1 base at J, with 12 bases between the two ends. The germline gives CDR1 SGHRS, CDR2 YFSETQ. The CDR3 covers 15 residues.

The chain employs TRBV2 and TRBJ2-5, with a tentative D call TRBD2 (5 bases). Germline-derived CDR1 and CDR2 are SNHLY and FYNNEI. Trimming pared 3 bases from V and 5 bases from J, leaving 13 bases between. This CDR3 has 14 residues. The CDR3 sequence: CASSERASRETQYF. The CDR3 DNA is TGTGCCAGCAGTGAGAGGGCGAGCCGGGAGACCCAGTACTTC.

The rearrangement joins TRBV10-3 to TRBJ2-2, with 8 nucleotides matching TRBD1. Germline assignment: CDR1 ENHRY and CDR2 SYGVKD. This CDR3 has 15 amino acids. With V trimmed by 6 bases and J by 3 bases, 6 bases remained unmatched. CDR3 in amino acids: CAISEPGQDTGELFF. CDR3 bases: TGTGCCATCAGCGAACCGGGACAGGACACCGGGGAGCTGTTTTTT.

The rearrangement uses TRBV10-2 and TRBJ2-6; no firm D call. Germline values: CDR1 WSHSY, CDR2 SAAADI. V was clipped by 0 bases and J by 0 bases, with 6 bases between them. The CDR3 has 16 residues. In DNA, the CDR3 is TGCGCCAGCAGTGAGTCGGGTAACTCTGGGGCCAACGTCCTGACTTTC. Amino acids: CASSESGNSGANVLTF.

J is TRBJ2-2 and V is TRBV7-7; either TRBD1 or TRBD2 may fit D (5 bases each). Trimming stripped 6 bases from V and 7 bases from J, with 12 bases between. Germline V gene data show CDR1 as SSHAT and CDR2 as FNYEAQ (reference sequence). The length of the CDR3 is 13 residues. The CDR3 DNA follows: TGTGCCAGCAGTGGGGGTTTTGGCGGGGAGCTGTTTTTT. It specifies CASSGGFGGELFF. The full variable domain, its missing parts supplied by reference TRBV7-7 and TRBJ2-2, is GAGVSQSPRYKVTKRGQDVTLRCDPISSHATLYWYQQALGQGPEFLTYFNYEAQPDKSGLPSDRFSAERPEGSISTLTIQRTEQRDSAMYRCASSGGFGGELFFGEGSRLTVL.

The genes are TRBV6-1 and TRBJ2-7, with TRBD1 identical over 8 bases. CDR1 is MNHNS and CDR2 is SASEGT in the germline V gene. J lost 5 bases, V lost 2 bases, and 8 bases had no gene match. CDR3 length equals 15 residues. In nucleotides, the CDR3 is TGTGCCAGCAGTGAAATCGGACAGGGCAGGAACGAGCAGTACTTC. Translation: CASSEIGQGRNEQYF.

V and J are TRBV11-2 and TRBJ2-7; TRBD2 matches 11 bases. This CDR3 is 15 amino acids long. Trimming cost V 5 bases and J 4 bases; bases outside gene matches: 7. Germline CDR1 reads SGHAT; CDR2 reads FQNNGV. In nucleotides, the CDR3 is TGTGCCAGCAGCATACAGGGACTAGCGGATTACGAGCAGTACTTC. Its protein is CASSIQGLADYEQYF.

This clone occurred once. This chain links TRBV4-1 with TRBJ1-1; tentatively, D is TRBD1 (6 bases). There are 16 residues in the CDR3. V lost 4 bases and J 0 bases, leaving 15 bases between the germline ends. Per the germline V gene, CDR1 is MGHRA and CDR2 is YSYEKL. CDR3 residues: CASSPWDIHLNTEAFF. CDR3 nucleotides: TGCGCCAGCAGCCCTTGGGACATCCACCTGAACACTGAAGCTTTCTTT.

J is TRBJ2-1 and V is TRBV6-1; 10 bases are a match to TRBD1. V dropped 5 bases and J dropped 4; count of bases not matched to a gene: 5. The CDR3 length is 15 residues. CDR1 and CDR2 (germline): MNHNS, SASEGT. The chain's CDR3 is CASSPGQGEYNEQFF. The CDR3 DNA reads TGTGCCAGCAGTCCCGGACAGGGGGAGTACAATGAGCAGTTCTTC.

The V gene is TRBV9, the J gene TRBJ1-3; D gene ambiguous. The V gene lost 5 bases and the J gene lost 4 bases, with 10 bases spanning the gap. CDR1 and CDR2 (germline): SGDLS, YYNGEE. The CDR3 covers 13 residues. In DNA, the CDR3 is TGTGCCAGCAGTTACCTGGGGGGAAACACCATATATTTT. Translated: CASSYLGGNTIYF.

This sequence joins TRBV27 and TRBJ1-1; TRBD1 is a possible D gene (5 bases). The CDR3 runs to 14 residues. Trimming took off 2 bases at V and 0 bases at J, with 7 bases between the two ends. Germline lookup yields CDR1 MNHEY and CDR2 SMNVEV (reference sequence). As DNA, the CDR3 is TGTGCCAGCAGTTTACGGGGGATGAACACTGAAGCTTTCTTT. The encoded protein is CASSLRGMNTEAFF.

The chain joins TRBV9 to TRBJ1-1; 8 positions match TRBD1. V was clipped by 0 bases and J by 11 bases; unmatched bases: 9. Looked up from germline, CDR1 is SGDLS and CDR2 is YYNGEE. CDR3 length: 14 amino acids. Written as DNA, the CDR3 is TGTGCCAGCAGCGTAGTTTCAGGGGGCGTTGGGGCTTTCTTT. Translating it yields CASSVVSGGVGAFF.